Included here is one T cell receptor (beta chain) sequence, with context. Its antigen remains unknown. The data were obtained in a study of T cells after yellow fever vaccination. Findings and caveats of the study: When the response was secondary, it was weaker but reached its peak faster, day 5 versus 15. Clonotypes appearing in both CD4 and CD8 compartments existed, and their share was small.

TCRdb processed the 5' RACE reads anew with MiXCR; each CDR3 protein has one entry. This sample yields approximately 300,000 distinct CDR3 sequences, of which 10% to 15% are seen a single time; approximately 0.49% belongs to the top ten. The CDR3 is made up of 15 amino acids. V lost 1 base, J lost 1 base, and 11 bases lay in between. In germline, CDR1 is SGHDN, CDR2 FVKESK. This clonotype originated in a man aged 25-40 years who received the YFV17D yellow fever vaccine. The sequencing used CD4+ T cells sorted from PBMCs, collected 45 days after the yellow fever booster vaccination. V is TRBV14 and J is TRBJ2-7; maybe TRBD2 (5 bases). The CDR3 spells CASSQVPGRSYEQYF. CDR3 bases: TGTGCCAGCAGCCAAGTTCCGGGGAGATCCTACGAGCAGTACTTC.